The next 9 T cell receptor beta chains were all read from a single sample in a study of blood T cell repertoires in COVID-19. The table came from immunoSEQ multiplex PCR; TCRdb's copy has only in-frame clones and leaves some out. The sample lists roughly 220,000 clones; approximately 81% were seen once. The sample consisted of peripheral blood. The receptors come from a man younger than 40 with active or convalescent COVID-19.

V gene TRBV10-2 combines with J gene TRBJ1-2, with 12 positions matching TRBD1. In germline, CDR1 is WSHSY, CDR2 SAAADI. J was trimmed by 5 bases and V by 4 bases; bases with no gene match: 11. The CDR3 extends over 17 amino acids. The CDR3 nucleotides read TGCGCCAGCAGTGGGGCGGCCGGGACAGGGGGCAGGTATGGCTACACCTTC. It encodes CASSGAAGTGGRYGYTF.

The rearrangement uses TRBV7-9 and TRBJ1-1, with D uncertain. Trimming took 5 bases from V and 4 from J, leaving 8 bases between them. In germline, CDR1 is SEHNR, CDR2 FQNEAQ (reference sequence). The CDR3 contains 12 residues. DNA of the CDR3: TGTGCCAGCAGCGAGTCAATCACTGAAGCTTTCTTT. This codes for CASSESITEAFF.

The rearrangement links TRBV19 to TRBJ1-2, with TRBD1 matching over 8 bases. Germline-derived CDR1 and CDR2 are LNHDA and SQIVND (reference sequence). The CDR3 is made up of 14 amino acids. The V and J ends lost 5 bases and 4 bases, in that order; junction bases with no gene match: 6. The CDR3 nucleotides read TGTGCCAGTAGTCCGGACAGGGTCTCCTATGGCTACACCTTC. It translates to CASSPDRVSYGYTF.

CDR3 in amino acids: CASAPDGGRDTQYF. The CDR3 coding sequence is TGTGCTAGTGCCCCAGACGGGGGTCGCGATACGCAGTATTTT. The chain recombines TRBV12-5 with TRBJ2-3, with a weak D call TRBD2 (6 bases). CDR3 length: 14 amino acids. Between the trimmed V and J ends, which lost 7 bases and 6 bases, there was a span of 17 bases. Looked up from germline, CDR1 is LGHNT and CDR2 is FRNRAP.

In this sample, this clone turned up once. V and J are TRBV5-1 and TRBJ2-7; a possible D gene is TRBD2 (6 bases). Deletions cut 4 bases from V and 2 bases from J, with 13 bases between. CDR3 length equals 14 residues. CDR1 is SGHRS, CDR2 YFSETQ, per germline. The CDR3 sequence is CASSEGTYPYEQYF. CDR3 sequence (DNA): TGCGCCAGCAGCGAGGGGACTTACCCCTACGAGCAGTACTTC.

CDR3 protein: CASSQDGPRDTQYF. In DNA form, the CDR3 reads TGCGCCAGCAGCCAAGATGGGCCGAGAGATACGCAGTATTTT. The chain employs TRBV4-3 and TRBJ2-3; D is unclear. CDR3 length: 14 residues. The germline CDR1 and CDR2 sequences are LGHNA and YSLEER. Trimming took 0 bases from V and 5 from J, leaving 9 bases between them.

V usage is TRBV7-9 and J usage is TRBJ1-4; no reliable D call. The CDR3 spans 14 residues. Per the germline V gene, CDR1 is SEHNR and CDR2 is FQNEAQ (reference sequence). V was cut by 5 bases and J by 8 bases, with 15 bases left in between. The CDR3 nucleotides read TGTGCCAGCAGCCCCTCGGGTTTTAACGAAAAACTGTTTTTT. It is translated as CASSPSGFNEKLFF.

CDR3 sequence (DNA): TGTGCCAGCAGTTACAGGGGCGCGGGACCCCAGCATTTT. Protein product: CASSYRGAGPQHF. The chain couples TRBV6-5 to TRBJ1-5; TRBD1 is a possible D gene (5 bases). The CDR3 has 13 amino acids. Trimming cost V 2 bases and J 10 bases, with 12 bases left between them. Germline values: CDR1 MNHEY, CDR2 SVGAGI.

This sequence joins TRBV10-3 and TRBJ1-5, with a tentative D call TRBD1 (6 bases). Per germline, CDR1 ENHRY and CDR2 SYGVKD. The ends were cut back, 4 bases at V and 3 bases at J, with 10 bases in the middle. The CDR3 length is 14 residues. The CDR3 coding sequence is TGTGCCATCAGTGTATCAGGGGTCAATCAGCCCCAGCATTTT. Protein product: CAISVSGVNQPQHF.